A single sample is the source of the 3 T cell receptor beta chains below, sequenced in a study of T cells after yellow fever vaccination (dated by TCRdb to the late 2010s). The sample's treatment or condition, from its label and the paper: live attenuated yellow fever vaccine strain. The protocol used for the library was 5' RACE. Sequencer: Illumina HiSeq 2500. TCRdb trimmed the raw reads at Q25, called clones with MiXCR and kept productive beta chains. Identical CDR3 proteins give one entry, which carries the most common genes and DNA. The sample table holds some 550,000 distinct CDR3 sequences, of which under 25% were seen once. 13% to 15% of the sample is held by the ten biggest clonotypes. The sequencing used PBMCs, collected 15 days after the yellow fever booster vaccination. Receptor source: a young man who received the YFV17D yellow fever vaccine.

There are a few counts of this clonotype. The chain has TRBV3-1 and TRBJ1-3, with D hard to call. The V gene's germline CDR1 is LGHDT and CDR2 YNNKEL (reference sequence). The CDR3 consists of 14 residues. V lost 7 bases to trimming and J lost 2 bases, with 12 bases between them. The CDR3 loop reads CASNSRAAGNTIYF. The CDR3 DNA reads TGTGCCAGCAATAGTCGGGCGGCTGGAAACACCATATATTTT.

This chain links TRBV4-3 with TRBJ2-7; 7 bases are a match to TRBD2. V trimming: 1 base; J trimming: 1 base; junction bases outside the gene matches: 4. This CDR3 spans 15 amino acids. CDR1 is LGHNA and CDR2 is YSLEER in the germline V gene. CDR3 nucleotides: TGCGCCAGCAGCCAAGTCCGAGCGGGATCCTACGAGCAGTACTTC. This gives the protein CASSQVRAGSYEQYF.

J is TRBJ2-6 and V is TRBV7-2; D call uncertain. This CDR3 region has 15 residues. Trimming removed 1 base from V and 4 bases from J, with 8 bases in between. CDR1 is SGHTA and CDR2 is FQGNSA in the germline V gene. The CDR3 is CASSLGALGANVLTF. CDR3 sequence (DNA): TGTGCCAGCAGCTTAGGGGCACTGGGGGCCAACGTCCTGACTTTC.